Below are 18 T cell receptor beta chains sequenced from a single sample in a study of OX40 agonist ivuxolimab in advanced cancers. Generated by immunoSEQ multiplex PCR, the TCRdb table keeps only in-frame clones and is missing some. Found here are 50,000 to 70,000 clones, under 95% of them singletons; the top ten hold about 0.4%. Sequenced here: CD4+ or CD8+ T cells sorted from blood, sampled in a trial of the OX40 agonist ivuxolimab. The source of these receptors is an adult with an advanced solid tumor such as melanoma, head and neck, liver or kidney cancer.

V usage is TRBV6-1 and J usage is TRBJ2-5, with a tentative D call TRBD2 (5 bases). This CDR3 is built from 12 residues. Germline-derived CDR1 and CDR2 are MNHNS and SASEGT. The germline V and J ends were trimmed by 4 bases and 4 bases, with 7 bases remaining between them. CDR3 region: CASSGGIETQYF. For the CDR3, the DNA is TGTGCCAGCAGTGGAGGGATAGAGACCCAGTACTTC.

This clone was recorded once. The sample carries other DNA sequences with the same CDR3. This chain links TRBV18 with TRBJ2-2, with a tentative D call TRBD1 (5 bases). From germline, CDR1 is KGHSH and CDR2 LQKENI. The CDR3 covers 12 residues. V was trimmed by 2 bases and J by 8 bases, leaving 6 bases between them. CDR3 region: CASSPRTGELFF. CDR3 in DNA: TGTGCCAGCTCACCAAGGACAGGGGAGCTGTTTTTT.

J is TRBJ2-3 and V is TRBV6-1; the D is unclear. CDR1 is MNHNS, CDR2 SASEGT, per germline. Trimming left V 2 bases short and J 5 bases short, with 17 bases between. The CDR3 is made up of 16 amino acids. The CDR3 DNA reads as TGTGCCAGCAGTGAATTCGGGCCGGCCGTGGGAGATACGCAGTATTTT. As protein: CASSEFGPAVGDTQYF.

This clone was observed once. The gene calls are TRBV14 and TRBJ1-1; the D gene is possibly TRBD1 (5 bases). Trimming cost V 1 base and J 7 bases, with 10 bases left between them. This CDR3 has 13 amino acids. Germline V gene data show CDR1 as SGHDN and CDR2 as FVKESK. CDR3 bases: TGTGCCAGCAGCCAAGTGGGGCTGAGTGAAGCTTTCTTT. Translated, it gives CASSQVGLSEAFF.

The rearrangement links TRBV19 to TRBJ2-1; 9 bases agree with TRBD1. CDR1 is LNHDA, CDR2 SQIVND, per germline (reference sequence). The CDR3 spans 15 residues. The ends lost 7 bases at V and 5 bases at J; junction bases unmatched: 9. CDR3 residues: CASTPGQGAHNEQFF. The CDR3 DNA reads TGTGCCAGTACCCCGGGACAGGGTGCCCACAATGAGCAGTTCTTC.

This rearrangement joins TRBV7-9 to TRBJ1-1; D is undetermined. The CDR3 runs 16 residues. Germline V CDR1 and CDR2: SEHNR, FQNEAQ (reference sequence). The V end was cut by 4 bases, the J end by 4 bases, with 19 bases between. The CDR3 region is CASSSQRHRPTTEAFF. The CDR3 region has the DNA TGTGCCAGCAGCTCCCAACGACATAGACCCACCACTGAAGCTTTCTTT.

This rearrangement joins TRBV30 to TRBJ1-3, with D possibly being TRBD1 (6 bases). This CDR3 contains 16 residues. Trimming took 2 bases from V and 0 from J, leaving 14 bases between them. Germline CDR1 GTSNPN, CDR2 SVGIG (reference sequence). The CDR3 here is CAWSRDKAVSGNTIYF. DNA for the CDR3: TGTGCCTGGAGTCGGGACAAGGCCGTCTCTGGAAACACCATATATTTT.

This rearrangement joins TRBV25-1 to TRBJ1-4; no firm D call. The length of the CDR3 is 14 residues. Germline CDR1 and CDR2: MGHDK and SYGVNS. V lost 3 bases, J lost 2 bases, and 7 bases lay in between. CDR3 sequence (DNA): TGTGCCAGCAGTGATTCTGGGACTAATGAAAAACTGTTTTTT. Its translation: CASSDSGTNEKLFF.

The CDR3 DNA is TGCACCAGCAGCCAAGCGGGGCACCAAGAGACCCAGTACTTC. Translation gives CTSSQAGHQETQYF. The chain carries TRBV1 and TRBJ2-5. TRBV1 is described as a pseudogene. CDR3 size: 14 residues.

The rearrangement joins TRBV6-5 to TRBJ1-1, with 9 bases aligning to TRBD1. The J segment lost 5 bases and the V segment lost 8 bases, leaving 12 bases of the junction unmatched. The CDR3 has 15 residues. Germline CDR1 reads MNHEY; CDR2 reads SVGAGI. The CDR3, as DNA: TGTGCCAGCCTTCCAGGGACAGGGAGTGAAACTGAAGCTTTCTTT. Translation gives CASLPGTGSETEAFF.

The V gene is TRBV7-2, the J gene TRBJ2-7; D is perhaps TRBD2 (6 bases). The CDR3 has 17 amino acids. Between the trimmed V and J ends, which lost 4 bases and 1 base, there was a span of 20 bases. The V gene's germline CDR1 is SGHTA and CDR2 FQGNSA. In DNA, the CDR3 is TGTGCCAGCAGCTCCCAGGCGGGAAGTTTTACGTCCTACGAGCAGTACTTC. Translated, it gives CASSSQAGSFTSYEQYF.

V usage is TRBV5-4 and J usage is TRBJ1-4; possible D gene TRBD1, 5 bases. The ends were cut back, 3 bases at V and 6 bases at J, with 12 bases in the middle. CDR1 SGHNT and CDR2 YYREEE come from the germline V gene (reference sequence). This CDR3 comprises 14 residues. CDR3 residues: CASSSAQGDEKLFF. The CDR3 DNA is TGTGCCAGCAGCTCGGCTCAGGGCGATGAAAAACTGTTTTTT. Supplemented by reference TRBV5-4 and TRBJ1-4, the full variable domain reads ETGVTQSPTHLIKTRGQQVTLRCSSQSGHNTVSWYQQALGQGPQFIFQYYREEENGRGNFPPRFSGLQFPNYSSELNVNALELDDSALYLCASSSAQGDEKLFFGSGTQLSVL.

As DNA, the CDR3 is TGCGCCAGCAGCTTGGGGACCCAACTTAAGATTAACACTGAAGCTTTCTTT. It is translated as CASSLGTQLKINTEAFF. This rearrangement joins TRBV5-1 to TRBJ1-1; D remains ambiguous. V dropped 0 bases and J dropped 2 bases, with 17 bases sitting between them. The CDR3 is 17 amino acids. Germline loops: CDR1 SGHRS, CDR2 YFSETQ.

J is TRBJ2-2 and V is TRBV7-2; 7 bases align to TRBD1. This CDR3 contains 18 residues. CDR1 SGHTA and CDR2 FQGNSA come from the germline V gene. V dropped 5 bases and J dropped 0; count of bases not matched to a gene: 12. The CDR3 coding sequence is TGTGCCAGCAGCCTACCCACAGGGACAGTCGCGAACACCGGGGAGCTGTTTTTT. This sequence encodes CASSLPTGTVANTGELFF. Full variable domain (rest looked up from reference TRBV7-2 and TRBJ2-2): GAGVSQSPSNKVTEKGKDVELRCDPISGHTALYWYRQSLGQGLEFLIYFQGNSAPDKSGLPSDRFSAERTGGSVSTLTIQRTQQEDSAVYLCASSLPTGTVANTGELFFGEGSRLTVL.

This clone was seen once. The rearrangement links TRBV19 to TRBJ2-1; D is possibly TRBD1 or TRBD2 (5 bases each). V shed 5 bases and J shed 12 bases, with 20 bases lying between them. The CDR3 is 14 residues long. Germline V CDR1 and CDR2: LNHDA, SQIVND (reference sequence). The CDR3 DNA reads as TGTGCCAGTAGTCCCCGGGGCAGCGTTAAAGGGCAGTTCTTC. Translation: CASSPRGSVKGQFF.

This sequence joins TRBV18 and TRBJ2-2; 11 bases fit TRBD2. This CDR3 comprises 18 residues. CDR1 KGHSH and CDR2 LQKENI come from the germline V gene. Losses at the gene ends were 1 base for V and 1 base for J; bases not matched to a gene: 5. CDR3 region: CASSPLFTSGRNTGELFF. CDR3 bases: TGTGCCAGCTCACCACTATTTACTAGCGGGAGGAACACCGGGGAGCTGTTTTTT.

The V and J genes are TRBV11-2 and TRBJ2-1; 11 bases are shared with TRBD2. Trimming at V came to 3 bases and at J to 7 bases, leaving 14 bases not matched to a gene. The length of the CDR3 is 18 residues. In germline, CDR1 is SGHAT, CDR2 FQNNGV. The CDR3 nucleotides read TGTGCCAGCAGCTTGTCGTGGCTTCTAGCGGGAGGAGGTAATGAGCAGTTCTTC. Its translation: CASSLSWLLAGGGNEQFF. Together with reference TRBV11-2 and TRBJ2-1, the CDR3 gives the full variable domain: EAGVAQSPRYKIIEKRQSVAFWCNPISGHATLYWYQQILGQGPKLLIQFQNNGVVDDSQLPKDRFSAERLKGVDSTLKIQPAKLEDSAVYLCASSLSWLLAGGGNEQFFGPGTRLTVL.

This sequence joins TRBV9 and TRBJ2-3; 13 bases fit TRBD2. With V trimmed by 0 bases and J by 0 bases, 4 bases remained unmatched. The CDR3 has 18 residues. Germline lookup yields CDR1 SGDLS and CDR2 YYNGEE. The CDR3, as DNA: TGTGCCAGCAGCGTAGCGACTAGCGGGAGGTCTAGCACAGATACGCAGTATTTT. Its protein product is CASSVATSGRSSTDTQYF.